The TCR beta chain described here comes from a study of OX40 agonist ivuxolimab in advanced cancers. This clone was picked up one time. Produced via immunoSEQ multiplex PCR; TCRdb's table is partial and in-frame only. The sample lists some 42,000 clones; 70% to 85% were seen once. Germline CDR1 reads SGHNT; CDR2 reads YYREEE (reference sequence). The CDR3 runs 17 residues. J gave up 9 bases and V 0 bases, and 9 bases lay outside the gene matches. This clonotype was sampled from an adult with an advanced solid tumor such as melanoma, head and neck, liver or kidney cancer. This chain connects TRBV5-4 to TRBJ2-1, with 13 nucleotides matching TRBD2. The sample here was CD4+ or CD8+ T cells sorted from blood, taken in a trial of the OX40 agonist ivuxolimab. The CDR3 DNA reads as TGTGCCAGCAGCTTGGGACTAGCGGGAGGCTTAATGGGTGAGCAGTTCTTC. Translating gives CASSLGLAGGLMGEQFF.